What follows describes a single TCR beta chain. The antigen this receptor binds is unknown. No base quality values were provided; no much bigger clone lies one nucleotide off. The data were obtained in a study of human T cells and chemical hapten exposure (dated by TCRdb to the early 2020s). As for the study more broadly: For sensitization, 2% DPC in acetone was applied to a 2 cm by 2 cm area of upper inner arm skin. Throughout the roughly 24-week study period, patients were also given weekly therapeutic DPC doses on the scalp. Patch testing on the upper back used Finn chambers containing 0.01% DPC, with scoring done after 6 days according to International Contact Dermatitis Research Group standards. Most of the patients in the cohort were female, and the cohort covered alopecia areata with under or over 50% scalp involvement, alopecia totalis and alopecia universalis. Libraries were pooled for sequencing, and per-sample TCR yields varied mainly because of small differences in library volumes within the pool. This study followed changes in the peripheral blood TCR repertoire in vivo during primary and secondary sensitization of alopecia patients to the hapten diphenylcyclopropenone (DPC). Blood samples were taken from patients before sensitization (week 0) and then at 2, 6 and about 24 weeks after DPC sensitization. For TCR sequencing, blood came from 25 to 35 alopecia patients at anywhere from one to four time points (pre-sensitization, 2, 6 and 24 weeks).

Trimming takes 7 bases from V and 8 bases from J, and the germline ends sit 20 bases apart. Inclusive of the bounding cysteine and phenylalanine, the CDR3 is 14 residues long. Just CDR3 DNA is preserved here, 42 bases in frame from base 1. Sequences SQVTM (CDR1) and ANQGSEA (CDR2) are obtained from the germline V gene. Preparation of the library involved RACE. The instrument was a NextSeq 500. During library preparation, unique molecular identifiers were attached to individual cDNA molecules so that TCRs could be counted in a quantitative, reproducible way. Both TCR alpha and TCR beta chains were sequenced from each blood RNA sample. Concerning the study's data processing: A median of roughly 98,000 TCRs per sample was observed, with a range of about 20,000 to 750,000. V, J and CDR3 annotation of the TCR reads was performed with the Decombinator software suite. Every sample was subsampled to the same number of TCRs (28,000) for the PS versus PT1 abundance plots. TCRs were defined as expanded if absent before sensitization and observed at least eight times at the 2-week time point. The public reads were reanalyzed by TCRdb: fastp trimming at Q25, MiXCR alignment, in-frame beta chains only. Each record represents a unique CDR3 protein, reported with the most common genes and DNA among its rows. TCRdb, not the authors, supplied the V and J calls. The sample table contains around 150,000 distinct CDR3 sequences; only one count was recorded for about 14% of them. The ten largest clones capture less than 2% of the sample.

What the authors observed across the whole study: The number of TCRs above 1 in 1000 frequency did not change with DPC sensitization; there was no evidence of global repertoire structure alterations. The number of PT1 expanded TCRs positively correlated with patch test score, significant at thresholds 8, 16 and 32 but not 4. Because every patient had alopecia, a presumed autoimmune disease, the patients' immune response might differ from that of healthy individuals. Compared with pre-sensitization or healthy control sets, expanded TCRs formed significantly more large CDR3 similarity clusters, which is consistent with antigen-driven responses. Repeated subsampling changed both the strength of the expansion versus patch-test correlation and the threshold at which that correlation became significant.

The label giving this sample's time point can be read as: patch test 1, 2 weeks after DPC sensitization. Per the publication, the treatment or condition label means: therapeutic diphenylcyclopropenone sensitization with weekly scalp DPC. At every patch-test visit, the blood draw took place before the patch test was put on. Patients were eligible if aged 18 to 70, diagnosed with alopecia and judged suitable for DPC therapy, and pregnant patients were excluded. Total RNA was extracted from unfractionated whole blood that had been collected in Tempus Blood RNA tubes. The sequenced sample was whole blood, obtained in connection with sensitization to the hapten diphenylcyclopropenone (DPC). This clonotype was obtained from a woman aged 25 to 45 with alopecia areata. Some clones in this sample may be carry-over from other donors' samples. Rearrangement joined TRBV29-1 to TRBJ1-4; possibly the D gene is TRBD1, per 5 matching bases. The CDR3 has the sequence CSASIREVSEKLFF. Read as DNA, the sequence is TGCAGCGCCTCTATCAGGGAAGTCAGCGAAAAACTGTTTTTT. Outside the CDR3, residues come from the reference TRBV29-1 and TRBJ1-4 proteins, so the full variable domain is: SAVISQKPSRDICQRGTSLTIQCQVDSQVTMMFWYRQQPGQSLTLIATANQGSEATYESGFVIDKFPISRPNLTFSTLTVSNMSPEDSSIYLCSASIREVSEKLFFGSGTQLSVL.